One and the same sample provided the 5 T cell receptor beta chains below, sequenced in a study of identifying expanded T cells in peripheral blood. Here immunoSEQ multiplex PCR was the method, and the copy in TCRdb shows in-frame clones only, minus some. The repertoire holds about 84,000 clones, with around 85% as singletons. The sample comprised blood. Every receptor here comes from a person aged 18 to 70 in good health.

This rearrangement joins TRBV5-1 to TRBJ1-2; D is uncertain. The V gene's germline CDR1 is SGHRS and CDR2 YFSETQ. The CDR3 spans 13 residues. V lost 4 bases and J 2 bases, leaving 9 bases between the germline ends. CDR3 amino acids: CASSLTANYGYTF. The DNA for the CDR3 is TGCGCCAGCAGCCTTACAGCAAACTATGGCTACACCTTC.

V and J are TRBV10-1 and TRBJ2-5; D is unresolved. With 3 bases removed from V and 4 bases from J, the gap between germline ends came to 18 bases. The CDR3 has 16 amino acids. The germline gives CDR1 WNHNN, CDR2 SYGVQD (reference sequence). CDR3 sequence reads: CASSDPRPRSGETQYF. The CDR3 DNA reads as TGCGCCAGCAGTGACCCGAGACCCAGGAGTGGAGAGACCCAGTACTTC.

V and J are TRBV5-6 and TRBJ1-2; D unclear. Germline V lookup: CDR1 SGHDT, CDR2 YYEEEE. V lost 0 bases to trimming and J lost 0 bases, with 9 bases between them. CDR3 length: 15 amino acids. The CDR3, as DNA: TGTGCCAGCAGCTTGGGCCCTATGGCTAACTATGGCTACACCTTC. Translating gives CASSLGPMANYGYTF.

V gene TRBV6-6 combines with J gene TRBJ2-1, with a possible D match to TRBD1 (6 bases). This CDR3 contains 14 residues. Per the germline V gene, CDR1 is MNHNY and CDR2 is SVGAGI (reference sequence). The V gene lost 7 bases and the J gene lost 9 bases, with 19 bases spanning the gap. The DNA of the CDR3 is TGTGCCAGCATCCTCAACAGGGTAAGAAGTGAGCAGTTCTTC. Encoded protein: CASILNRVRSEQFF.

J is TRBJ1-2 and V is TRBV19, with 8 nucleotides matching TRBD1. Looked up from germline, CDR1 is LNHDA and CDR2 is SQIVND (reference sequence). The CDR3 contains 14 residues. V shed 6 bases, J shed 5 bases, and the junction held 8 bases outside the gene matches. This chain's CDR3 is CASSPTGEVYGYTF. The CDR3 DNA sequence: TGTGCCAGTAGCCCGACAGGGGAGGTTTATGGCTACACCTTC.